This T cell receptor (beta chain) was sequenced for a study of blood T cell repertoires in COVID-19. Germline V gives CDR1 MNHEY, CDR2 SVGAGI. The length of the CDR3 is 15 residues. V lost 8 bases to trimming and J lost 3 bases; unmatched junction nucleotides: 10. In the original processing: Amplification with reference gene primers provided the estimates of nucleated cell counts. Some clones are missing from TCRdb's copy, which holds only in-frame ones; the method was immunoSEQ multiplex PCR. The V and J calls and clone size are taken from that table; D and trimming were inferred from the DNA. The repertoire holds about 240,000 clones, with approximately 80% as singletons.

Sample: peripheral blood. The clonotype originates from a woman aged 80 or over with COVID-19, enrolled during active disease. The V call is TRBV6-5, the J call TRBJ1-5; 7 nucleotides align to TRBD1. CDR3 amino acids: CASHTADRVNQPQHF. For the CDR3, the DNA is TGTGCCAGCCATACGGCCGACAGGGTCAATCAGCCCCAGCATTTT.